Sequencing of this T cell receptor beta chain was carried out in a study of cytomegalovirus exposure and HLA in healthy donors (dated by TCRdb to the late 2010s). Study-wide context: An earlier analysis of several hundred of the donors reported about 280 Gb of sequence data and around 120 million unique TCR beta sequences obtained from about 180 million T cells. High-throughput TCR immunosequencing, statistical association of individual TCRs with disease status, and machine learning were combined to predict cytomegalovirus infection status. The study aimed to test whether cataloging public T cell receptors could reveal signatures of past pathogen exposure. HLA typing included class I and class II loci at four-digit resolution. Because of strong linkage in the cohort, four to six DR-DQ haplotypes were treated as single units for association and clustering. Of the roughly 400 genotyped donors, over 70% fell in the genetic ancestry cluster associated with self-reported Caucasian donors. To study patterns of TCR occurrence, a later analysis re-analyzed previously published TCR beta repertoires from around 670 donors and added high-resolution HLA genotyping. An earlier analysis of 450 to 750 of the donors used high-throughput TCR beta sequencing to judge whether each TCR beta V gene segment behaved as functional or pseudogenic. Alongside the repertoire data, information on donor age, sex, ethnicity and CMV serostatus was compiled. The T cell repertoires of some 670 subjects were profiled by immunosequencing and related to cytomegalovirus serostatus. Typing coverage differed by locus: A, B, C, DRB1 and DQB1 were typed in roughly 620-630 donors, DQA1 in about 500, DPA1 in nearly 610, and DPB1 in roughly 470. All discovery cohort repertoires had been generated on a single sequencing platform. Among some 400 genotyped donors of the cohort, an average of about 240,000 unique TCR beta nucleotide sequences was sequenced per donor, of which roughly 17% were non-productive. A later genetic analysis took genome-wide SNP genotypes for about 55% of the 666 donors and used that subset as a discovery cohort. Approximately 310 gigabases of sequencing data and 78 million or so unique TCR sequences were included in an early release covering under 650 HLA-typed donors. In the later analysis, no new phenotypic data were used to find candidate immune exposures; instead, reliance was placed on TCR beta sequences and their occurrence across donors. In addition to the first cohort of 650 to 800 subjects, a separate validation cohort of 120 different subjects was used.

The cohort was made up of under 800 healthy bone marrow donors. At the time of sampling, every cohort member was nominally healthy, though immune exposures that went unrecorded were likely present. The donor was CMV seronegative and belonged to the group of roughly 330 seronegative cohort members. Each donor provided a peripheral blood sample, and peripheral blood mononuclear cells were used for TCR beta sequencing. The Qiagen DNeasy Blood Extraction Kit was used to extract genomic DNA from the blood cell samples. Comment on this clone: What this receptor recognizes is not known.

Trimming removed 0 bases from V and 10 bases from J; the gene matches leave 3 bases unexplained. Looking up the germline V gene (reference sequence) yields CDR1 SGHKS and CDR2 YYEKEE. Including the terminal cysteine and phenylalanine, the CDR3 comprises 13 residues. The only DNA kept is the CDR3, 39 bases in frame from the first base. The investigation overall reported the following: Sequencing depth was assumed to be roughly uniform across donors in the presence/absence analyses, though that assumption may not hold. The earlier analysis of approximately 590 of the donors excluded about 16 rarely observed V segments, including chromosome 9 orphons, because counts were too low. In a later analysis, HLA-associated TCR beta chains showed more clonal expansion and lower generation probabilities than non-associated chains that were equally common. For the cohort, immune exposure information was limited to CMV serostatus. The sequencing pipeline was judged likely to have produced a cluster of highly shared sequence variants as a technical artifact. A total of fewer than 200 TCR beta chains were listed by the study as associated with cytomegalovirus. According to a later analysis, parvovirus B19, influenza, CMV and Epstein-Barr virus appeared linked to several top co-occurrence clusters. According to a later analysis, TCR association rates differed among HLA loci, with DRB1 alleles showing the most associated TCRs and HLA-C alleles showing the fewest. A further reported finding was that TCR beta sequences accurately predicted the HLA-A and HLA-B alleles for most subjects in the first cohort. A few of the identified cytomegalovirus-associated TCR beta chains were confirmed in vitro to be specific for cytomegalovirus antigens. The classifier was reported to diagnose cytomegalovirus status with high specificity and sensitivity in both the original and validation cohorts. In an earlier analysis of 587 of the donors, most TCR beta V segments appeared in productive rearrangements about 87% or about 30% of the time, broadly matching IMGT annotations. According to the authors, the approach could potentially be generalized to other disease states and immunological phenotypes. Linkage disequilibrium might explain the correlated functional status among segregating V segments, but an unknown experimental factor could not be excluded. At a false discovery rate of 0.05, a later analysis linked some 18,000 TCR beta sequences to specific HLA alleles. While some public TCRs were present in many individuals, most TCR sequences turned up only very rarely across donors. HLA typing was unavailable for some donors at each locus, so association tests used only the typed subset. When HLA alleles, especially DR and DQ, strongly co-occurred, attributing TCR associations to individual alleles was difficult. Most CMV-associated TCR beta chains appeared to be HLA-restricted in a later analysis, and the HLA associations seemed to be driven largely by CMV exposure. Some IMGT-functional V segments, including TRBV6-2 and TRBV6-3, could not be distinguished by the 87-base-pair reads and were therefore excluded. A later genetic analysis associated a missense DCLRE1C variant with V-gene and J-gene trimming of TCR beta chains, and an independent cohort replicated the association. In this cohort, only TCR beta chains were sequenced, and detectable features were limited by the absence of alpha or paired-chain data. According to a later genetic analysis, donors in an Asian-associated ancestry cluster had fewer N-insertions in productive TCRs than the approximately 700-donor mean.

Library prep was done by the immunoSEQ multiplex PCR assay. For the multiplex PCR, a mixture combining 60 forward primers for TCR Vbeta segments and 13 reverse primers for TCR Jbeta segments was used. The CDR3 region of rearranged TCR beta genes was amplified from genomic DNA by a multiplex PCR assay. The Illumina HiSeq System was used to sequence the amplified TCR beta libraries as 87-base-pair reads. Under the source paper's analysis protocol: In a later analysis, 77 million or so unique TCR beta chains were counted across the approximately 620 repertoires, and roughly 9.9 million of these chains were shared by at least two donors. To remove PCR and sequencing errors, raw reads were error-corrected and collapsed into unique sequences using a nearest-neighbor algorithm that merged closely related sequences. Alignment of CDR3 sequences to IMGT reference sequences was used to assign V, D and J gene segments. For a sequence to be retained, a match of at least six nucleotides to both a V gene segment and a J gene segment was required. A rearrangement was called productive if the CDR3 had no stop codons and remained in frame with V and J, and every other rearrangement was called non-productive. CDR3 was defined according to IMGT convention as the region running from the second conserved V-encoded cysteine to the conserved J-encoded phenylalanine. The earlier analysis of about 610 of the donors excluded any sequence lacking an unambiguous match to a single V gene segment. An earlier analysis of almost 600 of the donors classified V segments as functional when productive rearrangements were above 56.7% and as segregating when the standard deviation between donors was above 5%. To diagnose cytomegalovirus status from the catalog of TCR beta chain sequences, a statistical classification framework was built. V and J gene assignment, in a later analysis, came from comparing TCR nucleotide sequences with IMGT/GENE-DB human TR gene sequences. Using the TCRdist pipeline, a later analysis assigned CDR3 sequences along with most-parsimonious VDJ recombination scenarios. In a later analysis, each TCR beta chain was defined by its CDR3 amino acid sequence together with its V-gene family, and reads lacking a unique V-gene family were excluded. A later analysis removed nearly 600 highly shared, low-generation-probability nucleotide sequences to deal with suspected cross-contamination and a sequencing artifact. For each public chain, a later analysis derived a clonal expansion index from normalized ranks of inferred template counts within each repertoire. In a later analysis, generation probabilities were computed using a VDJ recombination model fitted to out-of-frame rearrangements, and the results were checked against IGoR. A later analysis scored TCR-TCR, TCR-HLA and TCR-CMV co-occurrence with hypergeometric tests, applying a repertoire-size bias correction to TCR pairs. In a later analysis, false discovery rates were estimated by permuting HLA or CMV assignments 20 times. A later analysis grouped co-occurring TCRs with DBSCAN, adding TCRdist sequence similarity when clustering within HLA-allele-positive subsets. Repertoires with fewer than 30,000 or more than 120,000 public chains, plus five repertoires with anomalous nucleotide sharing, were excluded from co-occurrence clustering. TCRdb's version of the immuneACCESS table is confined to in-frame rearrangements and falls short of the full clone set. An unresolved V gene accounts for under half of the shortfall where checked; the remainder is of unknown origin. V, J and clone size were drawn from that table, and D and trimming were deduced from the DNA. The sample's records list more than 35,000 clones. About 1.2% of the sample is held by the ten biggest clonotypes.

The chain links TRBV5-5 with TRBJ1-2, with 10 bases in between that match TRBD1. The receptor was derived from a man aged 25 to 40 in good health and CMV-seronegative. The specimen sequenced was PBMCs. The CDR3 protein: CASSLGDRGLYTF. Here is the DNA: TGTGCCAGCAGCTTGGGGGACAGGGGCCTCTACACCTTC. With the portions outside the CDR3 filled from the reference TRBV5-5 and TRBJ1-2 genes, the complete variable region becomes DAGVTQSPTHLIKTRGQQVTLRCSPISGHKSVSWYQQVLGQGPQFIFQYYEKEERGRGNFPDRFSARQFPNYSSELNVNALLLGDSALYLCASSLGDRGLYTFGSGTRLTVV.